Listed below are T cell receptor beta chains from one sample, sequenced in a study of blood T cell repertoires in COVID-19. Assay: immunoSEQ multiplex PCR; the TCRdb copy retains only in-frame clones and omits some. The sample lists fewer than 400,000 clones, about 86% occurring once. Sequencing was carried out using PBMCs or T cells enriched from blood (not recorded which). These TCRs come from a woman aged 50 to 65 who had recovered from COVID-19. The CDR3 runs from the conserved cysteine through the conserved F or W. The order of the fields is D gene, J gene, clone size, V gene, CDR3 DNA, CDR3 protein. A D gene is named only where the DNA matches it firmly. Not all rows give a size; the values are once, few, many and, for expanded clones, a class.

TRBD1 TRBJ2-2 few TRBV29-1 TGCAGCTCCCGAGGGACAGATAACACCGGGGAGCTGTTTTTT CSSRGTDNTGELFF
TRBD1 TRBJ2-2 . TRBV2 TGTGCCAGCAGGGAGACAGGGACGGGAACCGGGGAGCTGTTTTTT CASRETGTGTGELFF
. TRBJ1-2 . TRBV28 TGTGCCAGCACTTTTCTGGGGGCTGATGGCTACACCTTC CASTFLGADGYTF
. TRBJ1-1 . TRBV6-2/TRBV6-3 TGTGCCAGCAGTTCAGGGGTGTGGACTGAAGCTTTCTTT CASSSGVWTEAFF
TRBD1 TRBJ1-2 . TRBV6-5 TGTGCCAGCAGTTACTCCACAGGGGGCGGGTATGGCTACACCTTC CASSYSTGGGYGYTF
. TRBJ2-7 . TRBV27 TGTGCCAGCAGTTGGGGGCCGGTCTCGGGGCAGTACTTC CASSWGPVSGQYF
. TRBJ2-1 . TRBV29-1 TGCAGCGTTGGGGGGGGGACATCACTAGTCAATGAGCAGTTCTTC CSVGGGTSLVNEQFF
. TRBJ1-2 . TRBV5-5 TGTGCCAGCAGCTTAGAGGGCTCGATCATCTATGGCTACACCTTC CASSLEGSIIYGYTF
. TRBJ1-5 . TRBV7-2 TGTGCCAGCAGCTTGGGGGACAAACAGCCCCAGCATTTT CASSLGDKQPQHF
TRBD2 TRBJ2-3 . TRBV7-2 TGTGCCAGCAGCTTAGAAGGTAGCGGGGGACTCACAGATACGCAGTATTTT CASSLEGSGGLTDTQYF
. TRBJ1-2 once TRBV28 TGTGCCAGCAGTAAGGGGCGCTTGGGTAACTATGGCTACACCTTC CASSKGRLGNYGYTF
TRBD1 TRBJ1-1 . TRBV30 TGTGCCTGGAGCGTGACAGGGGGCACTGAAGCTTTCTTT CAWSVTGGTEAFF
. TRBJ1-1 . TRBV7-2 TGTGCCAGCAGCTCGGGACAACTGAACACTGAAGCTTTCTTT CASSSGQLNTEAFF
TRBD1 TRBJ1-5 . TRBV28 TGTGCCAGCAGCAAGGGGGCTGGATCTCAGCCCCAGCATTTT CASSKGAGSQPQHF
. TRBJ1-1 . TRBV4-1 TGCGCCAGCAGCCACCCCGGGGAGGGGAACACTGAAGCTTTCTTT CASSHPGEGNTEAFF
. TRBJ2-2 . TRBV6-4 TGTGCCAGCGGCTCCACCCGCGGACTCGCCACCGGGGAGCTGTTTTTT CASGSTRGLATGELFF
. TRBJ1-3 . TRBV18 TGTGCCAGCTCCCAAGACTCCGGGTCTGGAAACACCATATATTTT CASSQDSGSGNTIYF